Below are 23 T cell receptor beta chains sequenced from a single sample in a study of T cells expressing NK-cell markers. TCRdb reprocessed the 5' RACE reads; each CDR3 protein has one entry and no DNA is given. The listing contains hundreds of thousands of distinct CDR3 sequences. Sequenced input: blood T cells: a sorted CD56 or NKG2C T cell subset, CD4+ or CD8+ T cells, or bulk PBMC T cells (not recorded which). These receptor sequences come from a man between 18 and 35 years old in good health.

The CDR3: CSARLDPEVGELFF. V is TRBV20-1 and J is TRBJ2-2; TCRdb's assignment of TRBD2 cannot be checked, as there is no DNA. This CDR3 region has 14 residues. Germline V lookup: CDR1 DFQATT, CDR2 SNEGSKA (reference sequence).

The rearrangement joins TRBV11-1 to TRBJ2-1. Germline loops: CDR1 SGHAT, CDR2 FQDESV (reference sequence). This CDR3 has 12 amino acids. CDR3 amino acids: CASSETPTEQFF.

V usage is TRBV20-1 and J usage is TRBJ2-3. CDR3 length: 13 amino acids. The germline gives CDR1 DFQATT, CDR2 SNEGSKA (reference sequence). This CDR3 reads CSARVGHGDTQYF.

This chain uses TRBV2 with TRBJ2-3; TCRdb names TRBD1, which stays unverified in the absence of DNA. The CDR3 runs 14 residues. Germline V lookup: CDR1 SNHLY, CDR2 FYNNEI. CDR3 loop: CASTGQGSADTQYF.

V and J are TRBV25-1 and TRBJ2-1; the TRBD2 assignment by TCRdb is unverifiable without DNA. The CDR3 runs 15 residues. Germline-derived CDR1 and CDR2 are MGHDK and SYGVNS. The CDR3 sequence: CASSEWRASTDEQFF.

CDR3 residues: CASSFQGSLEQYF. The chain joins TRBV5-1 to TRBJ2-7; the TCRdb call, TRBD1, lacks DNA for checking. CDR1 is SGHRS and CDR2 is YFSETQ in the germline V gene. This CDR3 has 13 residues.

V and J are TRBV5-1 and TRBJ2-7; TCRdb names TRBD1, which stays unverified in the absence of DNA. CDR3 length: 14 residues. The V gene's germline CDR1 is SGHRS and CDR2 YFSETQ. CDR3 sequence: CASSLEQGIREQYF.

The rearrangement joins TRBV10-3 to TRBJ1-1; the TCRdb D gene call, TRBD1, has no DNA to confirm it. The CDR3 consists of 13 residues. Germline V gene lookup returns CDR1 ENHRY and CDR2 SYGVKD. CDR3 residues: CAITTALDTEAFF.

The chain employs TRBV12-3 or TRBV12-4 and TRBJ2-1; TCRdb picks TRBD2, but there is no DNA to check that call. The CDR3 is 15 amino acids. This chain's CDR3 is CASSYPGGPGNEQFF.

The V gene is TRBV29-1, the J gene TRBJ2-5; with no DNA, the TCRdb D assignment of TRBD1 cannot be verified. Germline CDR1 and CDR2: SQVTM and ANQGSEA. The CDR3 is 14 residues long. The CDR3 sequence: CSIGTNPGTETQYF.

The V call is TRBV5-1, the J call TRBJ2-7. CDR3 size: 14 residues. Germline CDR1 SGHRS, CDR2 YFSETQ. CDR3 amino acids: CASSFGTDAYEQYF.

This rearrangement joins TRBV6-2 or TRBV6-3 to TRBJ2-2; TCRdb's D call, TRBD2, is unchecked because there is no DNA. Germline CDR1 reads MNHEY; CDR2 reads SVGEGT. CDR3 size: 14 residues. The CDR3 spells CASSYPSGTGELFF.

The chain joins TRBV20-1 to TRBJ1-2. The CDR3 is made up of 13 amino acids. Germline CDR1 reads DFQATT; CDR2 reads SNEGSKA (reference sequence). CDR3 protein: CSARAADSYGYTF.

This CDR3 reads CASSPEPGQGANEQYF. The chain links TRBV7-9 to TRBJ2-7; there is no DNA to check the TCRdb D call of TRBD1. The CDR3 has 16 amino acids. Germline CDR1 is SEHNR and CDR2 is FQNEAQ (reference sequence).

The CDR3 here is CASNIAGRWNEQFF. The chain employs TRBV19 and TRBJ2-1; TCRdb's D call of TRBD1 is untestable without DNA. This CDR3 contains 14 residues. The germline V gene encodes CDR1 LNHDA and CDR2 SQIVND (reference sequence).

The V call is TRBV12-3 or TRBV12-4, the J call TRBJ2-3. This CDR3 comprises 14 residues. The CDR3 loop reads CASSLIASTDTQYF.

The chain recombines TRBV12-3 or TRBV12-4 with TRBJ2-3. CDR3 size: 14 residues. The CDR3 here is CASSLIQDQDTQYF.

The rearrangement joins TRBV9 to TRBJ2-1; TCRdb proposes TRBD2, but this gene call is untestable without DNA. This CDR3 comprises 17 residues. CDR1 is SGDLS and CDR2 is YYNGEE in the germline V gene. This chain's CDR3 is CASSVGTSGRMINEQFF.

V is TRBV30 and J is TRBJ2-6. CDR3 size: 14 residues. Germline CDR1 is GTSNPN and CDR2 is SVGIG (reference sequence). The CDR3 sequence: CAWTAGTGANVLTF.

This sequence joins TRBV29-1 and TRBJ2-1; TCRdb designates TRBD1, a call that cannot be tested without DNA. CDR1 and CDR2 (germline): SQVTM, ANQGSEA. This CDR3 has 12 residues. The CDR3: CSSLWGGNEQFF.

This CDR3 is CSARGATGMQYF. The genes are TRBV20-1 and TRBJ2-3; there is no DNA to check the TCRdb D call of TRBD2. The length of the CDR3 is 12 residues. The germline CDR1 and CDR2 sequences are DFQATT and SNEGSKA (reference sequence).

The rearrangement uses TRBV2 and TRBJ2-1. Germline V CDR1 and CDR2: SNHLY, FYNNEI. The CDR3 extends over 12 amino acids. This CDR3 is CASSENGYEQFF.

The CDR3 loop is CATERAWGASSNEQFF. This chain uses TRBV24-1 with TRBJ2-1; TCRdb designates TRBD1, a call that cannot be tested without DNA. CDR3 length equals 16 residues. Germline V CDR1 and CDR2: KGHDR, SFDVKD.